These 12 T cell receptor beta chains were sequenced from one sample in a study of blood T cell repertoires in COVID-19. Produced via immunoSEQ multiplex PCR; TCRdb's table is partial and in-frame only. The repertoire holds approximately 210,000 clones, with 80% as singletons. What was sequenced was PBMCs or T cells enriched from blood (not recorded which). The receptor set was obtained from a man aged 25-40 years with acute COVID-19.

J is TRBJ1-3 and V is TRBV7-9, with no clear D. Germline CDR1 reads SEHNR; CDR2 reads FQNEAQ (reference sequence). Trimming pared 3 bases from V and 0 bases from J, leaving 18 bases between. CDR3 size: 18 residues. The CDR3 nucleotides read TGTGCCAGCAGCTTCACGGCAGGTCCCTTTTTCTCTGGAAACACCATATATTTT. Protein product: CASSFTAGPFFSGNTIYF.

The chain couples TRBV4-1 to TRBJ2-3; D ambiguous. The CDR3 consists of 13 residues. V lost 1 base to trimming and J lost 3 bases, with 5 bases between them. Per germline, CDR1 MGHRA and CDR2 YSYEKL. CDR3 nucleotides: TGCGCCAGCAGCCAAGCACTAACAGATACGCAGTATTTT. Encoded protein: CASSQALTDTQYF.

The chain employs TRBV15 and TRBJ1-4; D is undetermined. CDR1 LNHNV and CDR2 YYDKDF come from the germline V gene (reference sequence). The CDR3 length is 15 residues. Trimming pared 0 bases from V and 8 bases from J, leaving 13 bases between. CDR3: CATSRDTSVVEKLFF. The CDR3 nucleotides are TGTGCCACCAGCAGAGATACGTCAGTCGTCGAAAAACTGTTTTTT.

The V gene is TRBV28, the J gene TRBJ2-7; 9 bases match TRBD1. The CDR3 has 16 amino acids. Trimming cost V 0 bases and J 3 bases; bases outside gene matches: 6. Germline V gene sequence: CDR1 MDHEN, CDR2 SYDVKM. For the CDR3, the DNA is TGTGCCAGCAGTTTATGGGCCGGGACAGGGAACTACGAGCAGTACTTC. As protein: CASSLWAGTGNYEQYF. Drawing the rest from reference TRBV28 and TRBJ2-7, the complete variable domain is DVKVTQSSRYLVKRTGEKVFLECVQDMDHENMFWYRQDPGLGLRLIYFSYDVKMKEKGDIPEGYSVSREKKERFSLILESASTNQTSMYLCASSLWAGTGNYEQYFGPGTRLTVT.

The chain couples TRBV5-6 to TRBJ1-2; D may be TRBD1 (6 bases). This CDR3 is 18 amino acids long. V lost 1 base to trimming and J lost 0 bases, with 19 bases between them. The germline gives CDR1 SGHDT, CDR2 YYEEEE. The CDR3: CASSLWQDSRPSNYGYTF. In DNA, the CDR3 is TGTGCCAGCAGCTTGTGGCAGGACAGCCGACCCTCTAACTATGGCTACACCTTC.

This clone was detected once. The V and J genes are TRBV19 and TRBJ1-4; maybe TRBD1 (5 bases). This CDR3 has 16 residues. Trimming cost V 3 bases and J 1 base, with 12 bases left between them. CDR1 and CDR2 (germline): LNHDA, SQIVND (reference sequence). CDR3 DNA sequence: TGTGCCAGTAGTATCGGGCAGGGACTAACTAATGAAAAACTGTTTTTT. It is translated as CASSIGQGLTNEKLFF.

This chain uses TRBV10-1 with TRBJ1-2; D remains unclear. Trimming removed 3 bases from V and 7 bases from J, with 15 bases in between. Germline CDR1 reads WNHNN; CDR2 reads SYGVQD (reference sequence). CDR3 size: 14 residues. CDR3 bases: TGCGCCAGCAGTGAATCGGGCTACGCGGGTGGCTACACCTTC. This sequence encodes CASSESGYAGGYTF.

The chain is built from TRBV19 and TRBJ2-5; 8 bases align to TRBD1. Germline trimming cut 5 bases from V and 4 bases from J; bases unmatched to any gene: 6. CDR1 LNHDA and CDR2 SQIVND come from the germline V gene (reference sequence). CDR3 length: 14 amino acids. CDR3: CASSSDRGRETQYF. CDR3 nucleotide sequence: TGTGCCAGTAGTTCTGACAGGGGAAGAGAGACCCAGTACTTC.

The rearrangement uses TRBV6-2 or TRBV6-3 and TRBJ1-1; D might be TRBD1 (5 bases). V lost 5 bases and J lost 0, with 13 bases in between. There are 15 residues in the CDR3. Germline V gene data show CDR1 as MNHEY and CDR2 as SVGEGT. CDR3 region: CASSRRTPMNTEAFF. CDR3 coding DNA: TGTGCCAGCAGTCGACGGACACCTATGAACACTGAAGCTTTCTTT.

V is TRBV4-2 and J is TRBJ2-1; 7 positions match TRBD2. The germline V gene has CDR1 LGHNA and CDR2 YNFKEQ. V lost 1 base to trimming and J lost 7 bases; unmatched junction nucleotides: 4. The CDR3 contains 14 residues. CDR3 sequence (DNA): TGTGCCAGCAGCCAAGTAGGACTAGGAAATGAGCAGTTCTTC. Translation gives CASSQVGLGNEQFF.

With respect to this clone: The same CDR3 arises from other DNA sequences in this sample as well. J is TRBJ2-5 and V is TRBV2; TRBD2 agrees at 14 bases. J lost 5 bases, V lost 3 bases, and 5 bases had no gene match. The CDR3 sequence is 16 residues long. Looked up from germline, CDR1 is SNHLY and CDR2 is FYNNEI. CDR3 in DNA: TGTGCCAGCAGTGAGACTAGCGGGGGGGCCGGGGAGACCCAGTACTTC. It yields the protein CASSETSGGAGETQYF.

The V and J genes are TRBV6-1 and TRBJ2-4; no reliable D call. Germline V gives CDR1 MNHNS, CDR2 SASEGT. CDR3 length equals 16 residues. V shed 2 bases and J shed 0 bases, with 11 bases lying between them. This CDR3 reads CASSEYGALAKNIQYF. Written as DNA, the CDR3 is TGTGCCAGCAGTGAATACGGTGCGCTAGCCAAAAACATTCAGTACTTC.